This is a list of T cell receptor beta chains from one sample in a study of memory CD4+ T cells and cytomegalovirus serostatus. Only in-frame clones appear in the TCRdb table, and some are missing; sequencing was by immunoSEQ multiplex PCR. Of about 58,000 clones listed, 82% were seen once; the top ten hold roughly 0.5%. Sequencing used memory CD4+ T cells from blood. These receptors originate from an adult in good health and CMV-seronegative. Some clones in this sample may be carry-over from other donors' samples. Each CDR3 is given with its conserved first and last residue. Fields, in order: J gene, clone size, V gene, D gene, CDR3 protein, CDR3 DNA. A D gene is named only where the DNA matches it firmly. The size of a clone is reported for some rows only, either as once, few or many, or as a class for expanded clones.

TRBJ2-7 | . | TRBV10-2 | . | CASSDRAKQPYEQYF | TGCGCCAGCAGTGACCGGGCGAAACAACCCTACGAGCAGTACTTC
TRBJ1-1 | . | TRBV2 | . | CASSESRGGEAFF | TGTGCCAGCAGTGAATCCCGGGGAGGTGAAGCTTTCTTT
TRBJ2-1 | . | TRBV15 | TRBD2 | CATSRVRAGEEQFF | TGTGCCACCAGCAGAGTGCGAGCGGGAGAAGAGCAGTTCTTC
TRBJ2-5 | . | TRBV5-1 | . | CASSSHTGQETQYF | TGCGCCAGCAGCTCCCACACAGGACAAGAGACCCAGTACTTC
TRBJ1-6 | once | TRBV5-4 | TRBD1 | CASSLGGTGDSPLHF | TGTGCCAGCAGCTTGGGGGGGACAGGGGATTCACCCCTCCACTTT
TRBJ2-2 | . | TRBV12-5 | . | CASGLENTGELFF | TGTGCTAGTGGTTTGGAGAACACCGGGGAGCTGTTTTTT
TRBJ1-3 | . | TRBV11-2 | . | CASSLDSLNSGNTIYF | TGTGCCAGCAGCTTAGACAGCCTAAACTCTGGAAACACCATATATTTT
TRBJ1-3 | . | TRBV5-5 | . | CASSLGGGVGGNTIYF | TGTGCCAGCAGCTTGGGTGGGGGAGTCGGTGGAAACACCATATATTTT
TRBJ2-7 | . | TRBV30 | . | CAWSKPYEQYF | TGTGCCTGGAGTAAGCCCTACGAGCAGTACTTC
TRBJ2-2 | . | TRBV5-4 | TRBD2 | CASSTRTSGRIGELFF | TGTGCCAGCAGCACAAGGACTAGCGGGAGAATCGGGGAGCTGTTTTTT
TRBJ1-6 | . | TRBV28 | . | CASSLGSKFYNSPLHF | TGTGCCAGCAGTTTGGGGTCGAAATTCTATAATTCACCCCTCCACTTT
TRBJ1-1 | . | TRBV18 | . | CASSPYDAGDTEAFF | TGTGCCAGCTCACCATACGATGCAGGGGACACTGAAGCTTTCTTT
TRBJ1-1 | few | TRBV6-5 | TRBD1 | CASSWDRGEAFF | TGTGCCAGCAGTTGGGACAGGGGAGAAGCTTTCTTT
TRBJ1-1 | . | TRBV27 | . | CASSFGGRNTEAFF | TGTGCCAGCAGTTTTGGTGGGCGTAACACTGAAGCTTTCTTT
TRBJ2-3 | . | TRBV19 | . | CASSILARTDTQYF | TGTGCCAGTAGTATACTAGCCCGCACAGATACGCAGTATTTT
TRBJ2-1 | . | TRBV18 | TRBD1 | CASSPPRQGAIFEQFF | TGTGCCAGCTCACCACCAAGACAGGGGGCTATTTTTGAGCAGTTCTTC
TRBJ2-1 | few | TRBV5-1 | TRBD1 | CASSLGTGQEQFF | TGCGCCAGCAGCTTGGGGACAGGGCAGGAGCAGTTCTTC
TRBJ2-2 | . | TRBV7-2 | . | CASSFVTGELFF | TGTGCCAGCAGCTTCGTTACCGGGGAGCTGTTTTTT
TRBJ1-1 | . | TRBV6-1 | . | CASSEIGDWGTEAFF | TGTGCCAGCAGTGAAATAGGAGACTGGGGCACTGAAGCTTTCTTT
TRBJ1-1 | . | TRBV18 | . | CASSHQGLNTEAFF | TGTGCCAGCTCTCACCAGGGGCTGAACACTGAAGCTTTCTTT
TRBJ2-7 | . | TRBV19 | TRBD2 | CASSIKREAEQYF | TGTGCCAGTAGTATTAAGCGGGAAGCCGAGCAGTACTTC
TRBJ1-5 | . | TRBV28 | TRBD1 | CASSRTGPLNQPQHF | TGTGCCAGCAGCCGGACAGGGCCCCTAAATCAGCCCCAGCATTTT
TRBJ1-2 | . | TRBV5-6 | TRBD1 | CASSTRQGANYGYTF | TGTGCCAGCAGCACTAGGCAGGGGGCTAACTATGGCTACACCTTC
TRBJ2-3 | . | TRBV27 | TRBD1 | CASSGSRGLSFLDGTDTQYF | TGTGCCAGCAGTGGGAGTAGGGGGCTGTCTTTCCTGGATGGCACAGATACGCAGTATTTT
TRBJ1-2 | . | TRBV28 | . | CASSLFNYGYTF | TGTGCCAGCAGTTTATTTAACTATGGCTACACCTTC
TRBJ1-6 | . | TRBV29-1 | . | CSVGQGHNSPLHF | TGCAGCGTTGGGCAGGGACACAATTCACCCCTCCACTTT
TRBJ2-7 | few | TRBV5-5 | TRBD1 | CASSLQAGGYEQYF | TGTGCCAGCAGCTTGCAGGCAGGGGGCTACGAGCAGTACTTC